This T cell receptor (beta chain) was sequenced in a study of Ad26.COV2.S vaccination and SARS-CoV-2 variants. Study information: Enrollment placed the donor in the COV1001 Ad26.COV2.S trial arm. Into the muscle, Ad26.COV2.S was dosed once or twice, 56 days apart.

Sequencing was performed with immunoSEQ multiplex PCR; in TCRdb, only in-frame clones are kept and a portion is missing. The table records hundreds of thousands of clones, around 87% of them present only once. The treatment is: some 20 received Ad26.COV2.S at low or high dose, single or two shots; about 5 received placebo; per-sample allocation not given. Day 63 after the first vaccine or placebo injection was the time point for sampling. A Boston donor was an adult aged 18-55 years. The CDR3 sequence is 14 residues long. Trimming cost V 11 bases and J 0 bases; bases outside gene matches: 9. The germline gives CDR1 ENHRY, CDR2 SYGVKD.

This receptor was taken from a person aged 18-65 years who received the Ad26.COV2.S COVID-19 vaccine or a placebo. The chain links TRBV10-3 to TRBJ1-2; TRBD1 matches 7 bases. The sequencing here drew on peripheral blood, taken in a trial of Ad26.COV2.S vaccine versus placebo. The DNA of the CDR3 is TGTGCCGGGGAGGGACAGCCTCCTAACTATGGCTACACCTTC. Protein product: CAGEGQPPNYGYTF.